The clone carrying this T cell receptor beta chain occurred a few times. Its antigen is not known. The sample originates from a study of long-term antiretroviral therapy in people with HIV. Study outcomes and limitations: With ART, diversity went up but was still lower than in transplant donor controls.

The libraries were made with immunoSEQ v3.0 at survey level. Profiling relied on immunoSEQ multiplex PCR, and the TCRdb table lists in-frame clones only, not all of them. The repertoire holds under 35,000 clones, with about 93% as singletons. The CDR3 length is 13 residues. The ends were cut back, 2 bases at V and 4 bases at J, with 8 bases in the middle. CDR1 is WNHNN and CDR2 is SYGVQD in the germline V gene (reference sequence). The TCR originated in a woman between 50 and 59 years old with HIV. Sequenced here: unsorted PBMCs, sampled around 5 years after starting antiretroviral therapy. The V gene is TRBV10-1, the J gene TRBJ2-5; D may be TRBD2 (5 bases). The CDR3 coding sequence is TGCGCCAGCAGTGAGGGACTCCGAGAGACCCAGTACTTC. Translated: CASSEGLRETQYF.